The 5 T cell receptor beta chains below were found in one sample sequenced in a study of CD4 and CD8 cells across lung adenocarcinoma regions. Each CDR3 protein gets one entry after TCRdb re-called the PCR reads with MiXCR. The sample contains 3,000 to 4,000 distinct CDR3 sequences, 55% to 75% of which appear only once. Sequences were obtained from CD4+ T cells from the margin of a lung tumor. The source is a male donor with lung adenocarcinoma. The CD4 and CD8 labels of this study may be unreliable.

The gene calls are TRBV6-1 and TRBJ2-1; D possibly corresponds to TRBD2 (6 bases). Germline loops: CDR1 MNHNS, CDR2 SASEGT. The CDR3 is 14 residues long. Trimming cost V 7 bases and J 6 bases, with 16 bases left between them. CDR3 bases: TGTGCCAGCACCAACGGGGGTTTGAGCAATGAGCAGTTCTTC. It is translated as CASTNGGLSNEQFF.

V is TRBV7-2 and J is TRBJ2-5; TRBD1 aligns across 11 bases. The J call may be incorrect, as the DNA end agrees better with TRBJ2-7. Germline V gene data show CDR1 as SGHTA and CDR2 as FQGNSA. CDR3 length: 14 amino acids. This CDR3 reads CASSTGQGAYEQYF. CDR3 bases: TGTGCCAGCAGCACGGGACAGGGGGCCTACGAGCAGTACTTC.

The gene calls are TRBV6-1 and TRBJ1-1, with a weak D call TRBD1 (6 bases). This CDR3 region has 14 residues. Looked up from germline, CDR1 is MNHNS and CDR2 is SASEGT. Trimming cost V 4 bases and J 0 bases, with 9 bases left between them. CDR3 residues: CASSADSLNTEAFF. The CDR3 DNA is TGTGCCAGCAGTGCGGACAGCTTGAACACTGAAGCTTTCTTT.

The chain uses TRBV6-1 and TRBJ1-2; possible D gene TRBD1, 6 bases. This CDR3 has 14 residues. V was pared by 7 bases and J by 2 bases, with 14 bases between. The germline V gene encodes CDR1 MNHNS and CDR2 SASEGT. The CDR3 DNA follows: TGTGCCAGCACCCGGACAGTAAACAACTATGGCTACACCTTC. The encoded protein is CASTRTVNNYGYTF.

In this sample, this clonotype turned up a few times. The chain links TRBV15 to TRBJ2-1; TRBD2 aligns across 13 bases. CDR1 and CDR2 (germline): LNHNV, YYDKDF (reference sequence). This CDR3 has 16 residues. V was pared by 4 bases and J by 7 bases, with 7 bases of the junction left unmatched. In DNA form, the CDR3 reads TGTGCCACCAGCACTCAAACTAGCGGGAGGGGAAATGAGCAGTTCTTC. Amino acids: CATSTQTSGRGNEQFF. Using reference TRBV15 and TRBJ2-1 for the parts outside the CDR3, the full variable domain is DAMVIQNPRYQVTQFGKPVTLSCSQTLNHNVMYWYQQKSSQAPKLLFHYYDKDFNNEADTPDNFQSRRPNTSFCFLDIRSPGLGDTAMYLCATSTQTSGRGNEQFFGPGTRLTVL.